This T cell receptor beta chain appears in the sequencing data of a study of CD8 T cells in Susac syndrome. Study details: Within the sequenced group of Susac syndrome patients, roughly six showed active disease and about eight were in remission.

Study results and limitations: Individuals included in the TCR sequencing and HLA analysis were acknowledged by the study to be relatively few in number. The CD4+ T cell repertoires from Susac syndrome exhibited no clonal expansion.

V lost 0 bases and J lost 3, with 8 bases in between. Germline lookup yields CDR1 GTSNPN and CDR2 SVGIG (reference sequence). CDR3 size: 13 residues. A word on this clonotype: What it recognizes is unknown.

Sequencing of TCR beta drew on CD8+ and CD4+ T cells from blood. Random hexamers were used to reverse transcribe roughly 0.5 to 1 ug of RNA. TCRdb fed the immunoSEQ multiplex PCR reads into MiXCR, producing one record per CDR3 protein. The sample has approximately 190,000 distinct CDR3 sequences, approximately 95% seen once; the top ten hold 0.075% to 0.1%. The sequenced material came from CD4+ T cells from PBMCs. This TCR came from a human donor with Susac syndrome. The rearrangement links TRBV30 to TRBJ1-2; D is undetermined. CDR3 residues: CAWSVSQYYGYTF. The CDR3 nucleotides read TGTGCCTGGAGTGTTTCACAGTACTATGGCTACACCTTC.